The rows below give T cell receptor beta chains drawn from one sample of a study of identical twins. TCRdb ran MiXCR on the 5' RACE reads and lists one entry per CDR3 protein. The table includes fewer than 650,000 distinct CDR3 sequences, around 9.6% detected once. These same data were also listed under a study on yellow fever vaccine responses in identical twins.

The specimen was PBMCs. The receptors here all came from a woman under 30 in good health. The CDR3 runs from the conserved cysteine through the conserved F or W. The D gene is left open where the match is weak. A row's size may be missing; if present it is once, few, many or a size class.

J gene,D gene,V gene,clone size,CDR3 DNA,CDR3 protein
TRBJ2-7,.,TRBV25-1,.,TGTGCCAGCAGCCCCTGGGGGTTACAGCAGTACTTC,CASSPWGLQQYF
TRBJ2-3,.,TRBV3-1,many,TGTGCCAGCCAGCTTTCGAGAAGCGGCTACAGCACAGATACGCAGTATTTT,CASQLSRSGYSTDTQYF
TRBJ2-1,TRBD1,TRBV7-2,.,TGTGCCAGCAGCTATGAGACAGGGACCAATGAGCAGTTCTTC,CASSYETGTNEQFF
TRBJ2-3,.,TRBV5-1,many,TGCGCCAGCAGCCCGGACACGACCACAGATACGCAGTATTTT,CASSPDTTTDTQYF
TRBJ2-7,TRBD1,TRBV10-3,few,TGTGCCACCGACCGGGACAGGGTCGGGGAGCAGTACTTC,CATDRDRVGEQYF
TRBJ2-3,.,TRBV16,.,TGTGCCAGCAGCCACTTTGGTGCAGATACGCAGTATTTT,CASSHFGADTQYF
TRBJ2-1,.,TRBV10-1,many,TGCGCCAGCAGTGAGCGGACGACTGAGCAGTTCTTC,CASSERTTEQFF
TRBJ1-4,.,TRBV6-5,many,TGTGCCAGCAGTTACCGAGGGTTCGGGGAAAAACTGTTTTTT,CASSYRGFGEKLFF
TRBJ2-7,TRBD1,TRBV7-9,.,TGTGCCAGCAGCAACCGGGACAGACCCTACGAGCAGTACTTC,CASSNRDRPYEQYF
TRBJ2-1,TRBD2,TRBV7-2,many,TGTGCCAGCAGCTTCAGGACTAGCGGGGGCTACAATGAGCAGTTCTTC,CASSFRTSGGYNEQFF
TRBJ2-1,TRBD2,TRBV4-1,many,TGCGCCAGCAGCCCCCGACTAGCGGGAGGTGGCAATGAGCAGTTCTTC,CASSPRLAGGGNEQFF
TRBJ2-7,.,TRBV4-2,many,TGTGCCAGCAGCCAACGACAGGATAGCTCCTACGAGCAGTACTTC,CASSQRQDSSYEQYF
TRBJ2-1,TRBD2,TRBV19,few,TGTGCCAGTAGTGCCTCCGGGACTAGCGGGAGGGATGAGCAGTTCTTC,CASSASGTSGRDEQFF
TRBJ2-7,.,TRBV20-1,.,TGCAGTGCTAAGATTCCGAGGGACTACGAGCAGTACTTC,CSAKIPRDYEQYF
TRBJ2-5,TRBD1,TRBV2,few,TGTGCCGGGATTAAGACAGGGTGGGAGACCCAGTACTTC,CAGIKTGWETQYF
TRBJ2-5,TRBD2,TRBV7-3,.,TGTGCCAGCAGCTCCCCGGGACTAGCGGGGAGCCAAGAGACCCAGTACTTC,CASSSPGLAGSQETQYF
TRBJ1-5,.,TRBV20-1,.,TGCAGTGCTAGGACGGAAGTTGTCGGGCATTTT,CSARTEVVGHF
TRBJ2-3,.,TRBV5-1,few,TGCGCCAGCAGCTTGATGCCTGGGGATCGCACAGATACGCAGTATTTT,CASSLMPGDRTDTQYF
TRBJ2-2,TRBD2,TRBV20-1,.,TGCAGTGCTAGAGTCGGTCGGGGGGACACCGGGGAGCTGTTTTTT,CSARVGRGDTGELFF
TRBJ2-2,TRBD2,TRBV4-3,few,TGCGCCAGCAGCCAAGATTTAGCGGGAGACACCGGGGAGCTGTTTTTT,CASSQDLAGDTGELFF
TRBJ2-7,.,TRBV12-3/TRBV12-4,few,TGTGCCAGCGGACCGACGGGGTACGAGCAGTACTTC,CASGPTGYEQYF
TRBJ2-4,.,TRBV28,few,TGTGCCAGCAGCACAGACTCAGGTGCCAAAAACATTCAGTACTTC,CASSTDSGAKNIQYF
TRBJ2-5,.,TRBV7-9,many,TGTGCCAGCAGCTTTGGCGGGCCAAGGGAGACCCAGTACTTC,CASSFGGPRETQYF
TRBJ2-3,.,TRBV3-1,many,TGTGCCAGCAGCCAAGCGAGCGGGAGCACAGATACGCAGTATTTT,CASSQASGSTDTQYF
TRBJ2-3,TRBD2,TRBV6-4,.,TGTGCCAGCTGTTTTGGGTTACTAGCGGGAGGAAGTGGAACAGATACGCAGTATTTT,CASCFGLLAGGSGTDTQYF
TRBJ2-7,.,TRBV20-1,.,TGCAGTGCTATTTCCGGGGGGCGCTCCTACGAGCAGTACTTC,CSAISGGRSYEQYF
TRBJ2-1,.,TRBV5-1,few,TGCGCCAGCAGCCTGTGGGGCCTATACAATGAGCAGTTCTTC,CASSLWGLYNEQFF